One and the same sample provided the 8 T cell receptor beta chains below, sequenced in a study of cytomegalovirus exposure and HLA in healthy donors. The primer mix had 60 Vbeta and 13 Jbeta primers. The repertoire was sequenced with immunoSEQ multiplex PCR; TCRdb's copy has only in-frame clones and lacks some. The sample table includes 100,000 to 150,000 clones. Sequencing used PBMCs. These receptors all stem from a man in his late teens or twenties in good health and CMV-seronegative.

V gene TRBV7-3 combines with J gene TRBJ2-3; TRBD2 matches at 8 bases. The CDR3 loop spans 15 amino acids. Germline V gene sequence: CDR1 SGHTA, CDR2 FQGTGA. The V segment lost 2 bases and the J segment 3 bases; nucleotides outside the gene matches: 4. CDR3 protein: CASSLQAGGTDTQYF. The CDR3 DNA follows: TGTGCCAGCAGCTTACAGGCGGGAGGAACAGATACGCAGTATTTT.

This rearrangement joins TRBV5-1 to TRBJ2-1; 14 positions agree with TRBD2. Unmatched junction bases numbered 2, after V lost 4 bases and J lost 5 bases. The CDR3 length is 15 residues. Germline lookup yields CDR1 SGHRS and CDR2 YFSETQ. The CDR3 coding sequence is TGCGCCAGCAGCCAGACTAGCGGGGGGGACAATGAGCAGTTCTTC. Translated: CASSQTSGGDNEQFF.

J is TRBJ1-5 and V is TRBV9, with D hard to call. Germline V lookup: CDR1 SGDLS, CDR2 YYNGEE. This CDR3 comprises 12 residues. V shed 7 bases and J shed 5 bases, with 10 bases lying between them. CDR3 loop: CASSGGDQPQHF. In DNA form, the CDR3 reads TGTGCCAGCTCTGGCGGGGATCAGCCCCAGCATTTT.

The chain links TRBV27 to TRBJ2-2, with D tentatively TRBD2 (6 bases). Germline V lookup: CDR1 MNHEY, CDR2 SMNVEV (reference sequence). The length of the CDR3 is 15 residues. V was shortened by 3 bases and J by 3 bases, with 11 bases between the two germline ends. The CDR3, as DNA: TGTGCCAGCAGTTTCCCGGGACTTTACACCGGGGAGCTGTTTTTT. Protein: CASSFPGLYTGELFF.

The V gene is TRBV29-1, the J gene TRBJ1-2; 9 bases agree with TRBD1. The germline gives CDR1 SQVTM, CDR2 ANQGSEA. The junction had 12 bases not matched to a gene; V was cut back by 6 bases and J by 4 bases. This CDR3 is 15 amino acids long. CDR3 in amino acids: CSVGRTGDVLYGYTF. CDR3 bases: TGCAGCGTGGGGAGGACAGGGGACGTGCTCTATGGCTACACCTTC. The full variable domain, in which reference TRBV29-1 and TRBJ1-2 provide the parts outside the CDR3, is SAVISQKPSRDICQRGTSLTIQCQVDSQVTMMFWYRQQPGQSLTLIATANQGSEATYESGFVIDKFPISRPNLTFSTLTVSNMSPEDSSIYLCSVGRTGDVLYGYTFGSGTRLTVV.

J is TRBJ2-4 and V is TRBV6-6; 9 nucleotides agree with TRBD1. The V gene end was trimmed by 4 bases and the J gene end by 8 bases; junction bases not matched to a gene: 12. Germline V gene lookup returns CDR1 MNHNY and CDR2 SVGAGI (reference sequence). The CDR3 runs 16 residues. The CDR3 nucleotides are TGTGCCAGCAGTTCCCATTCCACGGGACAGGGTGACATTCAGTACTTC. Translated: CASSSHSTGQGDIQYF.

The V call is TRBV7-9, the J call TRBJ2-7, with 9 bases aligning to TRBD2. Looked up from germline, CDR1 is SEHNR and CDR2 is FQNEAQ (reference sequence). With V trimmed by 5 bases and J by 9 bases, 17 bases remained unmatched. The CDR3 contains 16 residues. DNA for the CDR3: TGTGCCAGCAGCCCAGGGGGGTTGGTAGCGGGAGTAAGGCAGTACTTC. Translation gives CASSPGGLVAGVRQYF. Full variable domain (rest looked up from reference TRBV7-9 and TRBJ2-7): DTGVSQNPRHKITKRGQNVTFRCDPISEHNRLYWYRQTLGQGPEFLTYFQNEAQLEKSRLLSDRFSAERPKGSFSTLEIQRTEQGDSAMYLCASSPGGLVAGVRQYFGPGTRLTVT.

V gene TRBV5-1 combines with J gene TRBJ1-1; a weak D match, TRBD1 (6 bases). The V end lost 3 bases, the J end lost 3 bases, and 15 bases lay between the germline ends. CDR1 and CDR2 (germline): SGHRS, YFSETQ. This CDR3 region has 15 residues. The CDR3 spells CASSSQGLRDTEAFF. In DNA, the CDR3 is TGCGCCAGCAGCTCTCAGGGGCTACGTGACACTGAAGCTTTCTTT.